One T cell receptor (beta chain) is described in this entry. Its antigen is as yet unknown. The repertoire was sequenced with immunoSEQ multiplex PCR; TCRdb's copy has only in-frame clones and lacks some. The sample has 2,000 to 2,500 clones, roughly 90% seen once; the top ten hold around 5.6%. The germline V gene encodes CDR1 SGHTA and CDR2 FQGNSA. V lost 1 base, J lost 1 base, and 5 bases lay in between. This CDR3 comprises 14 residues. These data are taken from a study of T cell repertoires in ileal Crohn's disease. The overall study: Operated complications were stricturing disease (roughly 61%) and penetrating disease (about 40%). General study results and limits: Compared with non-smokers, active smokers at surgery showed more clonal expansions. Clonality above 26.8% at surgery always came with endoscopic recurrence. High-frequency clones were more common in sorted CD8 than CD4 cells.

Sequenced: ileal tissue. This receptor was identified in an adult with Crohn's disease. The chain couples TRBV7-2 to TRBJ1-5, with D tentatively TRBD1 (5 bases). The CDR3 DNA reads TGTGCCAGCAGCTTAGAGGGGAGCAATCAGCCCCAGCATTTT. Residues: CASSLEGSNQPQHF.